The 16 T cell receptor beta chains below all came from one sample that was sequenced in a study of T cell repertoires in urothelial bladder cancer. Clones were read by immunoSEQ multiplex PCR, and TCRdb kept only the in-frame ones, dropping some. The sample holds fewer than 15,000 clones, 66% seen once. Specimen: tumor-infiltrating cells from bladder cancer. The source is a human donor with urothelial carcinoma.

The genes are TRBV2 and TRBJ2-5; no clear D gene. With the DNA end fitting TRBJ2-7 better, the J assignment may be wrong. This CDR3 region has 14 residues. Per the germline V gene, CDR1 is SNHLY and CDR2 is FYNNEI. The CDR3 is CASTLEGQSYEQYF. The DNA of the CDR3 is TGTGCCAGCACCCTAGAAGGCCAATCCTACGAGCAGTACTTC.

The J gene is TRBJ2-7, the V gene TRBV27, with a tentative D call TRBD1 (6 bases). This CDR3 spans 15 amino acids. Trimming removed 8 bases from V and 5 bases from J, with 22 bases in between. CDR1 MNHEY and CDR2 SMNVEV come from the germline V gene (reference sequence). CDR3 DNA sequence: TGTGCCAGCGGAAGGAACGGGCAGGGGATTAACGAGCAGTACTTC. It encodes CASGRNGQGINEQYF.

The V and J genes are TRBV10-3 and TRBJ1-4; 9 bases map to TRBD1. Germline CDR1 reads ENHRY; CDR2 reads SYGVKD. The V and J ends lost 6 bases and 12 bases, in that order; junction bases with no gene match: 8. The CDR3 is 13 amino acids. CDR3 loop: CAISGTGLGELFF. The CDR3 bases are TGTGCCATCAGCGGGACAGGGCTAGGGGAACTGTTTTTT.

The chain has TRBV19 and TRBJ2-2; TRBD2 matches 9 bases. The germline V gene has CDR1 LNHDA and CDR2 SQIVND (reference sequence). The trim removed 5 bases at V and 6 bases at J, leaving 7 bases unmatched. This CDR3 spans 15 amino acids. CDR3 DNA: TGTGCCAGTAGTCTTGTAGCGGGGGCCCCCGGGGAGCTGTTTTTT. As protein: CASSLVAGAPGELFF.

The chain couples TRBV6-6 to TRBJ2-1; a weak D match, TRBD1 (5 bases). Trimming took 2 bases from V and 4 from J, leaving 6 bases between them. CDR1 is MNHNY and CDR2 is SVGAGI in the germline V gene (reference sequence). CDR3 length equals 13 residues. The CDR3 coding sequence is TGTGCCAGCAGTTACCAGGGTTACAATGAGCAGTTCTTC. Translated, it gives CASSYQGYNEQFF.

This clone was found a few times. The chain links TRBV7-3 to TRBJ1-1; TRBD1 might be the D (5 bases). Per germline, CDR1 SGHTA and CDR2 FQGTGA. This CDR3 comprises 13 residues. Trimming cost V 5 bases and J 8 bases, with 15 bases left between them. In nucleotides, the CDR3 is TGTGCCAGCAGCCCCCGCAGGGCTGAGGAAGCTTTCTTT. It is translated as CASSPRRAEEAFF.

The V and J genes are TRBV11-3 and TRBJ2-5; unclear D gene. Trimming took off 1 base at V and 5 bases at J, with 8 bases between the two ends. In germline, CDR1 is SGHNT, CDR2 YENEEA. This CDR3 has 13 residues. The CDR3 loop is CASSLGFGETQYF. The CDR3 DNA follows: TGTGCCAGCAGCTTAGGGTTCGGGGAGACCCAGTACTTC.

The chain links TRBV5-4 to TRBJ2-3; no definite D call. V was trimmed by 4 bases and J by 2 bases, leaving 8 bases between them. CDR3 size: 13 residues. CDR1 is SGHNT and CDR2 is YYREEE in the germline V gene (reference sequence). CDR3: CASSTPDTDTQYF. CDR3 DNA: TGTGCCAGCAGCACCCCAGACACAGATACGCAGTATTTT.

The V gene is TRBV27, the J gene TRBJ2-3, with 10 bases fitting TRBD1. The CDR3 has 16 residues. Germline V gene data show CDR1 as MNHEY and CDR2 as SMNVEV (reference sequence). V lost 5 bases to trimming and J lost 4 bases; unmatched junction nucleotides: 9. In DNA, the CDR3 is TGTGCCAGCAGTGGGGGACAGGGGACTTCGGCAGATACGCAGTATTTT. Protein: CASSGGQGTSADTQYF.

CDR3 loop: CASSPTGSSYEQYF. As DNA, the CDR3 is TGTGCCAGCAGCCCCACGGGTAGCTCCTACGAGCAGTACTTC. This chain uses TRBV9 with TRBJ2-7; D remains unclear. The CDR3 loop spans 14 amino acids. V shed 4 bases and J shed 0 bases, with 11 bases lying between them. Germline V CDR1 and CDR2: SGDLS, YYNGEE.

This clone was observed a few times. The chain uses TRBV18 and TRBJ1-2, with TRBD1 matching over 7 bases. This CDR3 is built from 15 residues. After removal of 0 bases from V and 3 bases from J, the junction contained 4 bases not matched to a gene. Germline V CDR1 and CDR2: KGHSH, LQKENI. As DNA, the CDR3 is TGTGCCAGCTCACCACCAAGTACAGGGGACTATGGCTACACCTTC. This gives the protein CASSPPSTGDYGYTF.

This clone was recorded a few times. The genes are TRBV5-1 and TRBJ1-2; D possibly corresponds to TRBD1 (5 bases). The CDR3 consists of 12 residues. Per the germline V gene, CDR1 is SGHRS and CDR2 is YFSETQ. Trimming left V 4 bases short and J 6 bases short, with 10 bases between. The CDR3 DNA follows: TGCGCCAGCAGCAGAGAAGGGGATGGCTACACCTTC. Translated, it gives CASSREGDGYTF.

The V gene is TRBV5-1, the J gene TRBJ2-3; 13 bases line up with TRBD2. Losses at the gene ends were 3 bases for V and 3 bases for J; bases not matched to a gene: 7. This CDR3 is built from 17 residues. Germline V gives CDR1 SGHRS, CDR2 YFSETQ. CDR3 residues: CASSSGGTSGVTDTQYF. CDR3 bases: TGCGCCAGCAGCTCAGGCGGGACTAGCGGGGTGACAGATACGCAGTATTTT.

The gene calls are TRBV4-2 and TRBJ2-5; maybe TRBD1 (6 bases). V lost 0 bases and J 3 bases, leaving 23 bases between the germline ends. The CDR3 is 19 amino acids. Germline CDR1 reads LGHNA; CDR2 reads YNFKEQ. CDR3 amino acids: CASSQEVGVAGDREETQYF. CDR3 sequence (DNA): TGTGCCAGCAGCCAAGAAGTCGGCGTCGCAGGGGACCGAGAAGAGACCCAGTACTTC.

This clone was recorded only once. The gene calls are TRBV6-4 and TRBJ2-2, with TRBD2 identical over 9 bases. Germline assignment: CDR1 MRHNA and CDR2 SNTAGT. The CDR3 runs to 15 residues. After removal of 2 bases from V and 7 bases from J, the junction contained 5 bases not matched to a gene. The CDR3 loop is CASSDLSGGRGELFF. DNA for the CDR3: TGTGCCAGCAGTGACCTGAGCGGGGGGCGCGGGGAGCTGTTTTTT.

J is TRBJ1-5 and V is TRBV5-5; D ambiguous. The V gene's germline CDR1 is SGHKS and CDR2 YYEKEE (reference sequence). V lost 4 bases and J 1 base, leaving 9 bases between the germline ends. CDR3 length: 14 residues. CDR3 residues: CASSARMSNQPQHF. CDR3 DNA sequence: TGTGCCAGCAGCGCGCGAATGAGCAATCAGCCCCAGCATTTT.